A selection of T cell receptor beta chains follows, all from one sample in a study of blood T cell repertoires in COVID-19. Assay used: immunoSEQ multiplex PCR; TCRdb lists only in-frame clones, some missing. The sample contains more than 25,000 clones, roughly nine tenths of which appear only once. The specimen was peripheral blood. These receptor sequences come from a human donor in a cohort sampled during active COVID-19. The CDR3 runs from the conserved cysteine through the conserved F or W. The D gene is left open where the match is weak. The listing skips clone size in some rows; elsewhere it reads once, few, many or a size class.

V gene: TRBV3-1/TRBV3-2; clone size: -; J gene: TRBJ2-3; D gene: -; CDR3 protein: CASSPGGGRTDTQYF; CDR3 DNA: TGTGCCAGCAGCCCCGGGGGAGGCCGCACAGATACGCAGTATTTT
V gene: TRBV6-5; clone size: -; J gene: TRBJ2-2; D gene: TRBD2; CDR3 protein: CASSSGTSGGGQLFF; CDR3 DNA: TGTGCCAGCAGTTCGGGGACTAGCGGGGGGGGGCAGCTGTTTTTT
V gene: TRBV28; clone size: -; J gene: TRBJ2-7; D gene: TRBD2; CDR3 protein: CASSHALAGPGEYF; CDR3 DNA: TGTGCCAGCAGCCACGCACTAGCGGGGCCAGGGGAGTACTTC
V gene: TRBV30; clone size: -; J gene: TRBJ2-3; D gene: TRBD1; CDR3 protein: CAWEDRGLFGTDTQYF; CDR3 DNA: TGTGCCTGGGAAGACAGGGGGCTGTTTGGCACAGATACGCAGTATTTT
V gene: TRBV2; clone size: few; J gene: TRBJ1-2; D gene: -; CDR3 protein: CASSERSAGANYGYTF; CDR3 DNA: TGTGCCAGCAGTGAACGCTCGGCAGGGGCTAACTATGGCTACACCTTC
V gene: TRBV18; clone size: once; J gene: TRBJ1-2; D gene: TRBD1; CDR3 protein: CASSPKTGGGGYTF; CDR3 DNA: TGTGCCAGCTCACCTAAAACAGGGGGCGGAGGCTACACCTTC
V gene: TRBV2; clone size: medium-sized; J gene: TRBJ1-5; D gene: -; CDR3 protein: CASSERETGDQPQHF; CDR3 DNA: TGTGCCAGCAGCGAAAGGGAGACCGGGGATCAGCCCCAGCATTTT
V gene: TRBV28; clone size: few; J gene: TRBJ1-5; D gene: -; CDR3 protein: CASSLGRGWNQPQHF; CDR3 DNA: TGTGCCAGCAGTTTAGGGAGGGGATGGAATCAGCCCCAGCATTTT
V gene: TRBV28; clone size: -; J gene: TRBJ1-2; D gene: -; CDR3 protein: CASNIPGHFEGYTF; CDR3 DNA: TGTGCCAGCAACATACCCGGACACTTCGAGGGCTACACCTTC
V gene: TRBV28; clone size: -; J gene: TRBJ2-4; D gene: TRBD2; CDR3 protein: CASSSSGVGWKNIQYF; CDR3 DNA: TGTGCCAGCAGCTCGAGCGGGGTCGGGTGGAAAAACATTCAGTACTTC
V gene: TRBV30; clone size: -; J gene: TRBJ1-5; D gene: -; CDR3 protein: CAWSDKYQPQHF; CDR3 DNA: TGTGCCTGGAGCGACAAGTATCAGCCCCAGCATTTT
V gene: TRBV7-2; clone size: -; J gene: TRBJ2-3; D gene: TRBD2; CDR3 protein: CASSSGLAGDTDTQYF; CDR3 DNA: TGTGCCAGCAGCTCGGGACTAGCGGGGGACACAGATACGCAGTATTTT
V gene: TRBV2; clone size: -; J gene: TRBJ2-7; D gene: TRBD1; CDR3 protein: CASIGQGRRYEQYF; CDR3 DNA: TGTGCCAGCATTGGACAGGGCAGGAGGTACGAGCAGTACTTC
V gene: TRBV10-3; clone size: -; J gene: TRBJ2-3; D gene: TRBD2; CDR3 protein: CAISESTRGGKDTQYF; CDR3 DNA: TGTGCCATCAGTGAGTCGACCCGGGGGGGAAAAGATACGCAGTATTTT
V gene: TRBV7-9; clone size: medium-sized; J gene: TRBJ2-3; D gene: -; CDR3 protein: CASSLEGSTDTQYF; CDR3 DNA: TGTGCCAGCAGCTTAGAGGGGAGCACAGATACGCAGTATTTT
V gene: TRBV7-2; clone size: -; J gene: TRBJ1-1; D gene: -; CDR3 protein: CASSSGGAVNTEAFF; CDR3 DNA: TGTGCCAGCAGCTCGGGGGGGGCAGTGAACACTGAAGCTTTCTTT
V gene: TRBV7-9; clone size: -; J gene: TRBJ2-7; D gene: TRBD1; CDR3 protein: CASSTGTGQGEQYF; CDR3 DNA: TGTGCCAGCAGCACCGGGACAGGGCAGGGCGAGCAGTACTTC
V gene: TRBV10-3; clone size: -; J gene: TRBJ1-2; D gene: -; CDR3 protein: CAITAFLTASYGYTF; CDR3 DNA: TGTGCCATCACCGCTTTCCTGACGGCTAGCTATGGCTACACCTTC
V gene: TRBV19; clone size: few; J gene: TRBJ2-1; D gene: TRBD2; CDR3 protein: CASSSGGSYNEQFF; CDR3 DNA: TGTGCCAGTTCAAGCGGGGGCTCCTACAATGAGCAGTTCTTC
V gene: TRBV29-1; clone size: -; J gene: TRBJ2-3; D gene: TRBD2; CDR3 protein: CSVSGGLFTDTQYF; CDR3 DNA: TGCAGCGTAAGCGGGGGCCTCTTCACAGATACGCAGTATTTT
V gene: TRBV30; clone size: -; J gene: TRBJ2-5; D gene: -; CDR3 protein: CAWSWEGAGTQYF; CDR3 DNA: TGTGCCTGGAGTTGGGAAGGGGCTGGGACCCAGTACTTC
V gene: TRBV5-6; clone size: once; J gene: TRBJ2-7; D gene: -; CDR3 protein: CASSPGLSYEQYF; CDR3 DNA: TGTGCCAGCAGCCCAGGACTTTCCTACGAGCAGTACTTC
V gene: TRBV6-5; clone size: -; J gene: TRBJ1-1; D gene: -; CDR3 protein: CASSYSGQGNTEAFF; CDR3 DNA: TGTGCCAGCAGTTACTCGGGGCAGGGTAACACTGAAGCTTTCTTT
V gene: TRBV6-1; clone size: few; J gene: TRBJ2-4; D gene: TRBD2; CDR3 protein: CASSETLAGDIQYF; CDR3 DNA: TGTGCCAGCAGTGAAACACTAGCGGGGGACATTCAGTACTTC
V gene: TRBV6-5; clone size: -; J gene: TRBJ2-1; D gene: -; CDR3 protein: CASKSGNEQFF; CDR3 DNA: TGTGCCAGCAAGTCAGGAAATGAGCAGTTCTTC
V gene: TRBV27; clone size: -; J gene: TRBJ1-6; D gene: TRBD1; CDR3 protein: CASSTKRGGSTYNSPLHF; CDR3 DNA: TGTGCCAGCAGTACCAAGAGAGGGGGCAGTACCTATAATTCACCCCTCCACTTT
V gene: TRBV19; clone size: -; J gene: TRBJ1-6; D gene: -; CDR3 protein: CASSPPTGFPLHF; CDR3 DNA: TGTGCCAGTAGTCCACCAACGGGGTTTCCCCTCCACTTT
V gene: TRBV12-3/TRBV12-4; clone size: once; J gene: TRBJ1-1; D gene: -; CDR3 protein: CASSLGGGTEAFF; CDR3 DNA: TGTGCCAGCAGTTTAGGGGGGGGGACTGAAGCTTTCTTT
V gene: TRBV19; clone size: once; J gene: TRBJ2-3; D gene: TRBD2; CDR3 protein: CASSIDSGGPADTQYF; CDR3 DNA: TGTGCCAGTAGTATAGATTCGGGGGGGCCGGCCGATACGCAGTATTTT
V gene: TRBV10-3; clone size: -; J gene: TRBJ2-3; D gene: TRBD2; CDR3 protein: CATRAPGGGPDTQYF; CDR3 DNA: TGTGCCACCAGGGCCCCAGGCGGGGGGCCAGATACGCAGTATTTT
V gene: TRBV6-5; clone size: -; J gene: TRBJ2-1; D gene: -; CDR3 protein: CASGRSNPLEQFF; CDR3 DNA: TGTGCCAGCGGGAGATCTAACCCGCTTGAGCAGTTCTTC
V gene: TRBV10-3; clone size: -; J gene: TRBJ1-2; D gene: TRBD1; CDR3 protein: CAISESRDRLNYGYTF; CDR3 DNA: TGTGCCATCAGTGAGTCTCGGGACAGGCTAAACTATGGCTACACCTTC
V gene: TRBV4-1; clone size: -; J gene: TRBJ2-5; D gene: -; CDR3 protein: CASSQDIRSGLRETQYF; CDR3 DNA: TGCGCCAGCAGCCAAGATATCCGCTCGGGACTGAGAGAGACCCAGTACTTC
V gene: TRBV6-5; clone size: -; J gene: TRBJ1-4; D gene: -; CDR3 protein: CASSYLYGGGKLFF; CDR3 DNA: TGTGCCAGCAGTTACCTGTACGGCGGCGGAAAACTGTTTTTT
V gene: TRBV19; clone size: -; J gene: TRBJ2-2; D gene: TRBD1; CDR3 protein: CATSGTAANTGELFF; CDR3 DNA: TGTGCCACATCGGGGACAGCCGCGAACACCGGGGAGCTGTTTTTT
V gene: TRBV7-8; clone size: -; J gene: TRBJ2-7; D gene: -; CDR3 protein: CASSPPWGNEQYF; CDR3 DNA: TGTGCCAGCAGCCCCCCTTGGGGCAACGAGCAGTACTTC
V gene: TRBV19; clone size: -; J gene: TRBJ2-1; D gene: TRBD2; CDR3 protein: CASRVTSGVGEQFF; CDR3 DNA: TGTGCCAGTAGAGTGACTAGCGGGGTAGGTGAGCAGTTCTTC
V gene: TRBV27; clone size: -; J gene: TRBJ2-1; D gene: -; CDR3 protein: CASSLRSGYNEQFF; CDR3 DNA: TGTGCCAGCAGTTTGCGTAGCGGATACAATGAGCAGTTCTTC
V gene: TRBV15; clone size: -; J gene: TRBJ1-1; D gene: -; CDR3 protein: CATSRAPPGSNTEAFF; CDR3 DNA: TGTGCCACCAGCAGAGCCCCACCCGGTTCGAACACTGAAGCTTTCTTT
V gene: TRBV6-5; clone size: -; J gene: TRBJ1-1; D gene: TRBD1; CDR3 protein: CASIQDRGITEAFF; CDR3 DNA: TGTGCCAGCATACAAGACAGGGGGATCACTGAAGCTTTCTTT
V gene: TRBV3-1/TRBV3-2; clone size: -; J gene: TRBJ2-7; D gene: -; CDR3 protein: CASSHYSSYEQYF; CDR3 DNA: TGTGCCAGCAGCCATTACAGCTCCTACGAGCAGTACTTC
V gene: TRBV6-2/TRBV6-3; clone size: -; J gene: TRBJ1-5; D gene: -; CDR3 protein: CASSYPGAIYSNQPQHF; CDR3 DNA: TGTGCCAGCAGTTATCCAGGGGCGATCTATAGCAATCAGCCCCAGCATTTT
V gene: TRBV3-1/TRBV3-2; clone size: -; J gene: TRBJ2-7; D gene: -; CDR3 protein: CASSQVPSYEQYF; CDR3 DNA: TGTGCCAGCAGCCAAGTTCCTTCCTACGAGCAGTACTTC
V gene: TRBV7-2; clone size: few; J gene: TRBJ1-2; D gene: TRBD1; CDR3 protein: CASSLLQDRVYGYTF; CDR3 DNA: TGTGCCAGCAGCTTACTACAGGACAGGGTCTATGGCTACACCTTC
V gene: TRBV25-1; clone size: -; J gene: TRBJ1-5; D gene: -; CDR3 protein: CASSEGRDQPQHF; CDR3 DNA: TGTGCCAGCAGTGAAGGGCGGGATCAGCCCCAGCATTTT
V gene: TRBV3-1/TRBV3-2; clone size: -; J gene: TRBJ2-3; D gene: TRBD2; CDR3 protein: CASSHRGGDTQYF; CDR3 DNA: TGTGCCAGCAGCCACCGCGGGGGGGATACGCAGTATTTT
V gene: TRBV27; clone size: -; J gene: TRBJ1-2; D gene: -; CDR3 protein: CASSFGGGRGYTF; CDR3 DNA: TGTGCCAGCAGTTTTGGGGGGGGCAGGGGCTACACCTTC